This TCR beta chain was identified in a study of blood T cell repertoires in COVID-19. Study overall: The study drew acute and convalescent COVID-19 samples from the United States, Italy and Spain. PBMCs, B-cell-depleted T cells, or T cells were the source of the cDNA or gDNA that made up the material.

In the source study's methods: Quantification of nucleated cells was approximated via reference gene primer amplification. Some clones are missing from TCRdb's copy, which holds only in-frame ones; the method was immunoSEQ multiplex PCR. That table gives V, J and clone size, and the DNA gave D and trimming. The data hold around 130,000 clones, with around nine tenths observed a single time. The germline gives CDR1 SGHAT, CDR2 FQDESV (reference sequence). After removal of 5 bases from V and 9 bases from J, the junction contained 4 bases not matched to a gene. The CDR3 runs 13 residues. This clone has a single count.

This chain connects TRBV11-1 to TRBJ1-6, with 7 positions matching TRBD1. The origin of this receptor is a human donor in a cohort sampled during active COVID-19. Sample: peripheral blood. The CDR3 loop is CASSLDRVSPLHF. The CDR3, as DNA: TGTGCCAGCAGCCTCGACAGGGTTTCACCCCTCCACTTT.